Below, one T cell receptor beta chain is given with its context. The antigen it binds to is not known. No base quality information exists; no much larger clone differs at one position. Patients with autoimmune disease history or receiving systemic immunosuppression were excluded from the trial. Peripheral blood for TCR sequencing was collected from all dose cohorts at baseline, on cycle 4 day 1, and on cycle 7 day 1. Samples came from an open-label, multicenter, first-in-human phase I dose-escalation trial of ivuxolimab. Adults with locally advanced or metastatic head and neck squamous cell, hepatocellular, melanoma or renal cell carcinoma were enrolled in the trial. Before TCR sequencing, CD4+ and CD8+ T cells were separately sorted from peripheral blood. From the cysteine through the phenylalanine, the CDR3 covers 14 amino acids. Only the CDR3 DNA stays, 42 bases, in frame from base 1. From the germline V gene (reference sequence), CDR1 is SGHAT and CDR2 is FQDESV. Trimming costs V 0 bases and J 3 bases, and their ends lie 9 bases apart.

To sequence the TCRbeta CDR3 region, genomic DNA was isolated from the sorted cells. TCRbeta CDR3 regions were sequenced using the immunoSEQ Assay. Not all clones reach the TCRdb copy of this immuneACCESS table, which keeps in-frame sequences only. Checked studies attribute under half of the gap to unresolved V genes and leave the rest unexplained. This sample gives over 95,000 clones in total; about four fifths of them show up just once. Of the sample, over 1.3% is held by the ten largest clones. These data come from a study of OX40 agonist ivuxolimab in advanced cancers. Study-wide context: Ivuxolimab, which targeted the costimulatory receptor OX40 (CD134), was an agonistic, fully human IgG2 monoclonal antibody. Intravenous ivuxolimab was administered to patients every 2 weeks at six dose levels: 0.01, 0.1, 0.3, 1.5, 3 and 10 mg/kg. Of the roughly 52 patients in dose escalation, 19 had hepatocellular carcinoma, some 15 had melanoma, 9 had renal cell carcinoma and 9 had head and neck cancer. In the dose-escalation cohort, approximately 82% of patients were male, and the mean age was about 55 years, with a range of roughly 20 to 79. Prior anti-PD-1, anti-PD-L1 or anti-CTLA-4 therapy was permitted, and checkpoint inhibitors had been received by more than 35% of dose-escalation patients. Partial responses occurred in three dose-escalation patients: two with cutaneous melanoma and one with hepatocellular carcinoma. Peripheral TCRbeta sequencing aimed to test whether ivuxolimab altered TCR sequence diversity and caused clonal T-cell expansion. The paper covers the monotherapy dose-escalation part of the phase I ivuxolimab trial, which included N of about 56 patients. What the work shows at the level of the full study, not this receptor alone: Which antigens the clonally expanded peripheral T cells were specific for was not determined. At doses from 0.1 to 3.0 mg/kg, clonal expansion was seen in both CD4+ and CD8+ blood T cells between baseline and week 6. On average, CD8+ T cells showed more expanded clones than CD4+ T cells after ivuxolimab. Low levels of normalized T-cell clonal expansion were also seen in some patients who did not respond. In the 0.1-3.0 mg/kg groups, partial responders were among the patients with the lowest normalized peripheral clonal expansion, particularly in CD8+ T cells.

The chain is encoded by TRBV11-1 joined to TRBJ2-7, with TRBD2 tentatively as D gene (6 bases match). The TCR comes from an adult with an advanced solid tumor such as melanoma, head and neck, liver or kidney cancer. The sequencing here drew on CD4+ or CD8+ T cells sorted from blood, taken in a trial of the OX40 agonist ivuxolimab. The CDR3 loop reads CASSLAGGGYEQYF. The nucleotide sequence reads as follows: TGTGCCAGCAGCTTAGCTGGGGGAGGCTACGAGCAGTACTTC.